This T cell receptor beta chain emerged from a study of cytomegalovirus exposure and HLA in healthy donors (dated by TCRdb to about 2017). Regarding the complete study: According to an earlier analysis of 550 to 750 of the donors, roughly 180 million T cells yielded approximately 120 million unique TCR beta sequences and approximately 280 Gb of sequence data. An early release that covered around 590 HLA-typed donors contained approximately 300 gigabases of sequencing data and about 93 million unique TCR sequences. Of the 300 to 400 genotyped donors, roughly 85% fell in the genetic ancestry cluster associated with self-reported Caucasian donors. The study was designed to test whether signatures of past pathogen exposure could be identified by cataloging public T cell receptors. The study profiled the T cell repertoires of hundreds of subjects by immunosequencing and related them to cytomegalovirus serostatus. A separate validation cohort of roughly 110 different subjects was used in addition to the approximately 610-subject first cohort. The study combined high-throughput TCR immunosequencing, statistical association of individual TCRs with disease status, and machine learning to predict cytomegalovirus infection status. A later analysis re-analyzed previously published TCR beta repertoires from about 600 donors and added high-resolution HLA genotyping to study TCR occurrence patterns. In the later analysis, no new phenotypic data were used to find candidate immune exposures; instead, reliance was placed on TCR beta sequences and their occurrence across donors. An earlier analysis of approximately 630 of the donors applied high-throughput TCR beta sequencing to assess whether each TCR beta V gene segment acted as functional or pseudogenic. Alongside the repertoire data, information on donor age, sex, ethnicity and CMV serostatus was compiled. In a later genetic analysis, genome-wide SNP genotypes for about three fifths of the roughly 670 donors were used, and that subset was treated as a discovery cohort. Every discovery cohort repertoire had been produced on one sequencing platform. Class I and class II HLA loci were covered by the typing at four-digit resolution. The number of typed donors differed by locus: about 620-630 for A, B, C, DRB1 and DQB1; approximately 540 for DQA1; 606 for DPA1; and roughly 450 for DPB1. Five DR-DQ haplotypes were treated as single units for association and clustering because of strong linkage in the cohort. Across 398 genotyped donors of the cohort, an average of approximately 220,000 unique TCR beta nucleotide sequences per donor were sequenced, and roughly 20% of those sequences were non-productive. On the study overall, not on this receptor specifically: Some IMGT-functional V segments, including TRBV6-2 and TRBV6-3, could not be distinguished by the 87-base-pair reads and were therefore excluded. Strong co-occurrence of HLA alleles, especially DR and DQ, made assigning TCR associations to individual alleles difficult. In a later analysis, several top co-occurrence clusters were reported to appear linked to parvovirus B19, influenza, CMV and Epstein-Barr virus. In the study, about 150 TCR beta chains were listed as associated with cytomegalovirus. In a later analysis, 16,951 TCR beta sequences were associated with specific HLA alleles at a false discovery rate of 0.05. HLA typing was unavailable for some donors at each locus, so association tests used only the typed subset. The earlier analysis of approximately 590 of the donors excluded approximately 15 rarely observed V segments, including chromosome 9 orphons, because counts were too low. In an earlier analysis of more than 500 of the donors, most TCR beta V segments appeared in productive rearrangements about 90% or about 30% of the time, broadly matching IMGT annotations. In a later analysis, HLA-associated TCR beta chains showed more clonal expansion and lower generation probabilities than non-associated chains that were equally common. A further reported finding was that TCR beta sequences accurately predicted the HLA-A and HLA-B alleles for most subjects in the first cohort. In a later analysis, TCR association rates were found to vary across HLA loci, with the most associated TCRs seen for DRB1 alleles and the fewest for HLA-C alleles. A later genetic analysis reported fewer N-insertions in productive TCRs among donors in an Asian-associated ancestry cluster than the roughly 700-donor mean. Most CMV-associated TCR beta chains appeared to be HLA-restricted in a later analysis, and the HLA associations seemed to be driven largely by CMV exposure. Linkage disequilibrium might explain the correlated functional status among segregating V segments, but an unknown experimental factor could not be ruled out. Presence/absence analyses assumed roughly uniform sequencing depth across donors, an assumption that may not hold. A few of the identified cytomegalovirus-associated TCR beta chains were confirmed in vitro to be specific for cytomegalovirus antigens. While some public TCRs were present in many individuals, most TCR sequences turned up only very rarely across donors. It was suggested by the authors that the approach could potentially be generalized to other disease states and immunological phenotypes. V-gene and J-gene trimming of TCR beta chains was associated with a missense DCLRE1C variant in a later genetic analysis, and the association was replicated in an independent cohort. The sequencing pipeline was judged likely to have produced a cluster of highly shared sequence variants as a technical artifact. In this cohort, only TCR beta chains were sequenced, and detectable features were limited by the absence of alpha or paired-chain data. In both the original and validation cohorts, the classifier was reported to diagnose cytomegalovirus status with high specificity and sensitivity. For the cohort, immune exposure information was limited to CMV serostatus.

A word on this clone: Its specific antigen is unknown. Base qualities are not at hand, and no much larger clone is one base apart.

CDR1 LNHDA and CDR2 SQIVND were looked up in the germline V gene (reference sequence). There are 18 amino acids in the CDR3, from cysteine to phenylalanine inclusive. Only the CDR3 region is kept as DNA, spanning 54 bases read in frame from base 1. V is pruned by 5 bases and J by 0 bases, leaving 13 bases of the junction without a gene match. In total, roughly 710 healthy bone marrow donors made up the cohort. Cohort members were all nominally healthy when sampled, although unrecorded immune exposures were likely present. The donor tested CMV seropositive, placing the donor among the 289 seropositive members of the cohort. Each donor provided a peripheral blood sample, and peripheral blood mononuclear cells were used for TCR beta sequencing. Genomic DNA was extracted from the blood cell samples with the Qiagen DNeasy Blood Extraction Kit. Libraries came from the immunoSEQ multiplex PCR assay. A mixture of 60 forward primers for TCR Vbeta segments and 13 reverse primers for TCR Jbeta segments was used in the multiplex PCR. Amplification of the CDR3 region of rearranged TCR beta genes was performed with a multiplex PCR assay on genomic DNA. On the Illumina HiSeq System, the amplified TCR beta libraries were sequenced as 87-base-pair reads. The paper's processing steps were these. Across the 700 or so repertoires, a later analysis counted 60 million to 90 million unique TCR beta chains, around 11 million of which were shared by at least two donors. Raw reads were error-corrected and collapsed into unique sequences by a nearest-neighbor algorithm in which closely related sequences were merged to remove PCR and sequencing errors. To assign V, D and J gene segments, CDR3 sequences were aligned to IMGT reference sequences. For a sequence to be retained, a match of at least six nucleotides to both a V gene segment and a J gene segment was required. A rearrangement was called productive if the CDR3 had no stop codons and remained in frame with V and J, and every other rearrangement was called non-productive. Following IMGT convention, CDR3 was defined as the stretch from the second conserved V-encoded cysteine to the conserved J-encoded phenylalanine. Sequences without an unambiguous match to a single V gene segment were excluded from the earlier analysis of a few hundred of the donors. In an earlier analysis of 587 of the donors, V segments were called functional above 56.7% productive rearrangements and were called segregating when the between-donor standard deviation exceeded 5%. To diagnose cytomegalovirus status from the catalog of TCR beta chain sequences, a statistical classification framework was built. A later analysis assigned V and J genes by comparing TCR nucleotide sequences with IMGT/GENE-DB human TR gene sequences. A later analysis assigned CDR3 sequences and most-parsimonious VDJ recombination scenarios with the TCRdist pipeline. In a later analysis, each TCR beta chain was defined by its CDR3 amino acid sequence together with its V-gene family, and reads without a unique V-gene family were excluded. In a later analysis, fewer than 600 highly shared, low-generation-probability nucleotide sequences were removed to address suspected cross-contamination and a sequencing artifact. A later analysis calculated a clonal expansion index for each public chain from normalized within-repertoire ranks of inferred template counts. A later analysis computed generation probabilities with a VDJ recombination model fitted to out-of-frame rearrangements, and checked the results against IGoR. In a later analysis, hypergeometric tests were used to score TCR-TCR, TCR-HLA and TCR-CMV co-occurrence, with a repertoire-size bias correction applied to TCR pairs. False discovery rates were estimated in a later analysis by permuting HLA or CMV assignments 20 times. In a later analysis, co-occurring TCRs were grouped using DBSCAN, with TCRdist sequence similarity added in when clustering inside HLA-allele-positive subsets. For co-occurrence clustering, repertoires with fewer than 30,000 or more than 120,000 public chains were excluded, along with about five repertoires with anomalous nucleotide sharing. The source is immuneACCESS, and TCRdb retained only in-frame sequences with V and J called. Part of the clones is not carried over; for the studies checked, unresolved V genes explain less than half of this, and the remainder is unexplained. V and J calls and clone size come straight from that table; D and trimming were deduced from the DNA. Recorded for this sample are around 140,000 clones; 75% to 90% of them occurred a single time. The ten largest clones capture just over 8% of the sample.

This chain is built from TRBV19 and TRBJ1-3; 7 middle bases align to TRBD1. Input material: PBMCs. The clonotype originates from a woman aged 45-65 years in good health and CMV-seropositive. The CDR3 corresponds to CASSARQGPIGSGNTIYF. The nucleotide sequence is TGTGCCAGTAGTGCTCGACAGGGTCCAATCGGCTCTGGAAACACCATATATTTT.